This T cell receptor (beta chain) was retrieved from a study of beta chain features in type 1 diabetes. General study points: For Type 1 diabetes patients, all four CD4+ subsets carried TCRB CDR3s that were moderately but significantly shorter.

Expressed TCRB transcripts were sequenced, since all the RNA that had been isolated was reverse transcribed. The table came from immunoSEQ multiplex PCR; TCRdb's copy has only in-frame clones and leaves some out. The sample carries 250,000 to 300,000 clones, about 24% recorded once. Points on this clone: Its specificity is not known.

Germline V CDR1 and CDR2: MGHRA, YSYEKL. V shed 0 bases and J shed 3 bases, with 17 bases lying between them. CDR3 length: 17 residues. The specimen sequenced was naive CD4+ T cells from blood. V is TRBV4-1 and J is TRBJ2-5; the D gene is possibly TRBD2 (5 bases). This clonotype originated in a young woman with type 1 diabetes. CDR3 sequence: CASSQEAASLTKETQYF. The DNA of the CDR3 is TGCGCCAGCAGCCAAGAGGCGGCTAGCCTTACGAAAGAGACCCAGTACTTC.